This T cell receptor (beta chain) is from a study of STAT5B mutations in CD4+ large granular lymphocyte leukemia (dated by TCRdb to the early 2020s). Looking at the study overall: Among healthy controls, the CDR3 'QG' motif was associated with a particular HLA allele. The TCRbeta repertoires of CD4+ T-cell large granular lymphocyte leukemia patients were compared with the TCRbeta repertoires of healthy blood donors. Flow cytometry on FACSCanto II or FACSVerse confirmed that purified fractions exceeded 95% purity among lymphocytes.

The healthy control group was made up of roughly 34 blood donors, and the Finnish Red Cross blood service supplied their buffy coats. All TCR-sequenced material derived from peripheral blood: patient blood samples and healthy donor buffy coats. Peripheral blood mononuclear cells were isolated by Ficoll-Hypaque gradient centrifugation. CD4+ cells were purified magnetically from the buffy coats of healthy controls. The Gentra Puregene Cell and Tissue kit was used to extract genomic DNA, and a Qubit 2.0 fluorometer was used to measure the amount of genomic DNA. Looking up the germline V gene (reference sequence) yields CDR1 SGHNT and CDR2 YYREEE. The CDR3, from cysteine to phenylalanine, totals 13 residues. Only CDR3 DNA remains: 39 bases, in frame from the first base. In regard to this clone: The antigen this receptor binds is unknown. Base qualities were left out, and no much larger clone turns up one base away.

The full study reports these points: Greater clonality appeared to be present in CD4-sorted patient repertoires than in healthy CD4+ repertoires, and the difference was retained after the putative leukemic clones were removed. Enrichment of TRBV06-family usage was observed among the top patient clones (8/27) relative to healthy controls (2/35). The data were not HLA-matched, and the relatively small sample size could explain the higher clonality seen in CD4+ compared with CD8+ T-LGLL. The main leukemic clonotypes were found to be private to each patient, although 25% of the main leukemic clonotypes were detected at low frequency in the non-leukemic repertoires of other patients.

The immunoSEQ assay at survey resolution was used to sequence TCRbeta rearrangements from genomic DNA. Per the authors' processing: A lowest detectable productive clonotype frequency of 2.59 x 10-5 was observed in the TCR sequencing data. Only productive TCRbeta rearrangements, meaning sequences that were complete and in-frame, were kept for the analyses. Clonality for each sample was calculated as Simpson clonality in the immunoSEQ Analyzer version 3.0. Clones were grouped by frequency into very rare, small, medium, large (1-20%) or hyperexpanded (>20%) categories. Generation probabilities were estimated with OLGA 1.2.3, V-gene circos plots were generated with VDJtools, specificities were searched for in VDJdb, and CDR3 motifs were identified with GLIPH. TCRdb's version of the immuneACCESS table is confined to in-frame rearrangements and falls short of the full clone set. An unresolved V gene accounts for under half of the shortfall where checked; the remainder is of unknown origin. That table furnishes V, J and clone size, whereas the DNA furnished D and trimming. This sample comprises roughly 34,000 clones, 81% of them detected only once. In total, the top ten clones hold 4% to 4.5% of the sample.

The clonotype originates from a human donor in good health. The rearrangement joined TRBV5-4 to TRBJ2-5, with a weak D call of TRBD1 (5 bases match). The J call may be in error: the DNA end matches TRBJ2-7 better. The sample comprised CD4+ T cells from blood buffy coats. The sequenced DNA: TGTGCCAGCAGCTTGCAGGGCCTCTACGAGCAGTACTTC. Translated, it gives CASSLQGLYEQYF.